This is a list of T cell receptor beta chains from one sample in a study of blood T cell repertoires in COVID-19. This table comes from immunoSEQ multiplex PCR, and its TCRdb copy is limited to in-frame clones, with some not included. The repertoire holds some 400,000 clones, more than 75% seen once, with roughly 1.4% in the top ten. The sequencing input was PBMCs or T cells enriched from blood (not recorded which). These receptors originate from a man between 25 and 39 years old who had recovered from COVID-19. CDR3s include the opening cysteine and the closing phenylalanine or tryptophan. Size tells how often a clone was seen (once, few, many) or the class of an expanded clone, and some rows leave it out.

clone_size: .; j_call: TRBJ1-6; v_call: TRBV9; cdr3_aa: CASSRGDNSPLHF
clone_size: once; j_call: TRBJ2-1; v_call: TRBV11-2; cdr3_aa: CASSLMSGEYNEQFF
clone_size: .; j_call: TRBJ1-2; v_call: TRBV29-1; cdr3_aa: CSVEMRQGGLDGYTF
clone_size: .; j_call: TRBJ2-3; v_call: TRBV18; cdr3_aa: CASSPRSGSTDTQYF
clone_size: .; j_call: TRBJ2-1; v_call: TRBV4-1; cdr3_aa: CASSQAPSGVFNEQFF
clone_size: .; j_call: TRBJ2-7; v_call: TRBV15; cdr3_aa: CATSTRDSGSFSYEQYF
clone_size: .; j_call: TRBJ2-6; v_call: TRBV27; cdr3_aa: CASRSSARSLLSGANVLTF
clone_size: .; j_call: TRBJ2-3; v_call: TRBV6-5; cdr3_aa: CASSREGVGTQYF
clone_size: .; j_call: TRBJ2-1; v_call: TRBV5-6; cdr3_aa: CASSLVRFLLGTSGNEQFF
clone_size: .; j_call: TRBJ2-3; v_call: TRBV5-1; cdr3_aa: CASRQTGGTDTQYF
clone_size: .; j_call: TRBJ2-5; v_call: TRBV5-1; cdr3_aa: CASSLDPFGAQYF
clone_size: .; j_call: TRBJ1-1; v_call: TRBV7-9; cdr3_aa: CASSLEREEAFF
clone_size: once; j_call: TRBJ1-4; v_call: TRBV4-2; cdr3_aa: CASSLQAGSNEKLFF
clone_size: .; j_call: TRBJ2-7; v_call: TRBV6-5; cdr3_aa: CASSYTGHSYEQYF
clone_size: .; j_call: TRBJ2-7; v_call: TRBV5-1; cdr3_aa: CASSSGTGGSYEQYF
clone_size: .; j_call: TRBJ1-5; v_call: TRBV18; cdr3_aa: CASSVSSNQPQHF
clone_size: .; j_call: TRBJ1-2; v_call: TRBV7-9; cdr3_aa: CASSLSGYGYTF
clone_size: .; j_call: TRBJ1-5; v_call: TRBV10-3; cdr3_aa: CAISELWQGGDQPQHF
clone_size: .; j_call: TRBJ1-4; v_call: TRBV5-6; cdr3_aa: CASSFWSRGSEKLFF
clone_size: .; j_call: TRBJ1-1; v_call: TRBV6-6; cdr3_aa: CASRYSTGLNTEAFF
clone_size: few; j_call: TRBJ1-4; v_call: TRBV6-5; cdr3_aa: CASSQGQLEKLFF
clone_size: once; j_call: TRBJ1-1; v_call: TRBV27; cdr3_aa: CASSLVENTEAFF
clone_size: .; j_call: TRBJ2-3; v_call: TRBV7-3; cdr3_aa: CASTPLAGATDTQYF
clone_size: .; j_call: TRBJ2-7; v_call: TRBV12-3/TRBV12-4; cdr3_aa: CASSLPPGPEYF
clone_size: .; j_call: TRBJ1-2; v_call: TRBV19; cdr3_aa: CASSIDLRGNYGYTF
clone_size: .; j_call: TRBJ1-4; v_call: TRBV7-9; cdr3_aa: CASSSQGITNEKLFF
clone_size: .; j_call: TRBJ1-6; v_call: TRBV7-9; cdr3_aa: CASSRDRDSPLHF